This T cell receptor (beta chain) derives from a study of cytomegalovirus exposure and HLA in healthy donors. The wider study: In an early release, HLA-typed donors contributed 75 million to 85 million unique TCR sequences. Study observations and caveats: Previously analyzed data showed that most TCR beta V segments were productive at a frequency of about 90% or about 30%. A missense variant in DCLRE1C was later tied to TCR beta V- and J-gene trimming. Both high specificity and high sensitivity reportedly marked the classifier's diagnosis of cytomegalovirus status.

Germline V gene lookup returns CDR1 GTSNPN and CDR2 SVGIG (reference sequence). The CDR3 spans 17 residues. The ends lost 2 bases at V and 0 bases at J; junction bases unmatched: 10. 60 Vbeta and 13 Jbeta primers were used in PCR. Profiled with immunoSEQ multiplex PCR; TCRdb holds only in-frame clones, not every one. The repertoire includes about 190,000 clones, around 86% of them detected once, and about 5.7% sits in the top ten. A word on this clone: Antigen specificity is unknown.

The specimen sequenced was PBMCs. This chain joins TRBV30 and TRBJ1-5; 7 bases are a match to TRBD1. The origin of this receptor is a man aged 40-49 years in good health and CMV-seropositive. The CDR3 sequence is CAWSRGTDIYSNQPQHF. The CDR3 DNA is TGTGCCTGGAGTCGGGGGACAGATATTTATAGCAATCAGCCCCAGCATTTT.